These 19 T cell receptor beta chains came from one sample sequenced in a study of tumor-infiltrating lymphocytes in primary liver carcinoma (dated by TCRdb to 2015 to 2018). TCRdb lists the instrument as Illumina HiSeq 2500. Using a constant-region primer and ProtoScript II reverse transcriptase, TCRbeta-specific cDNA was reverse-transcribed from 400 to 550 ng total RNA. TCRbeta libraries were built with three nested multiplex PCR rounds, a slightly modified ARM-PCR procedure. The first two PCR rounds used multiplex TRBV1-TRBV30 forward primers with a Cbeta reverse primer, each for roughly 11 cycles. Using fastp trimming at Q25 and MiXCR clonotype assembly, TCRdb reanalyzed the public sequencing data and kept in-frame beta chains. Every entry covers one CDR3 protein and lists the most common genes and DNA from its rows. The sample contains 65,000 to 80,000 distinct CDR3 sequences, approximately 74% of them found a single time. The ten largest clones take up about a quarter of the sample.

Without any cell sorting, total RNA and DNA were extracted together from approximately 20-30 mg of bulk tissue using the AllPrep DNA/RNA mini kit. Sequenced material: liver tumor tissue from sampling region 4. Sample cell subset or site, as interpreted from the label and publication: tumor region T4, right-lateral pole. The receptors were sampled from a man aged 40-55 years with primary liver carcinoma and hepatitis B virus infection.

In regard to this clonotype: One end of the junction does not line up with germline, which may come from a read error. The chain employs TRBV4-1 and TRBJ2-7; D might be TRBD1 (7 bases). CDR3 length: 15 residues. The germline V gene encodes CDR1 MGHRA and CDR2 YSYEKL. The CDR3 coding sequence is TGTGCCAGAAGCCAGGCGGGACAGCTCTCCTACGAGCAGTACTTC. Translating gives CARSQAGQLSYEQYF.

In its sample, this clonotype was seen a few times. Compared with germline, one end of the junction differs, possibly owing to a read error. The rearrangement joins TRBV7-3 to TRBJ1-1; no reliable D call. Germline CDR1 and CDR2: SGHTA and FQGTGA. CDR3 size: 13 residues. In DNA, the CDR3 is TGTGCCAGCGGCTTAGAGATGAACACTGAAGCTTTCTTT. Translated: CASGLEMNTEAFF.

The chain is built from TRBV11-2 and TRBJ2-1; perhaps TRBD2 as D (5 bases). V lost 3 bases and J 9 bases, leaving 21 bases between the germline ends. Germline V lookup: CDR1 SGHAT, CDR2 FQNNGV. The CDR3 extends over 16 amino acids. The CDR3 nucleotides read TGTGCCAGCAGCTTGGAAATCGGACTGGCAATGGGTGAGCAGTTCTTC. Encoded protein: CASSLEIGLAMGEQFF. The entire variable domain, with the rest obtained from reference TRBV11-2 and TRBJ2-1, is as follows: EAGVAQSPRYKIIEKRQSVAFWCNPISGHATLYWYQQILGQGPKLLIQFQNNGVVDDSQLPKDRFSAERLKGVDSTLKIQPAKLEDSAVYLCASSLEIGLAMGEQFFGPGTRLTVL.

The chain employs TRBV2 and TRBJ1-1; tentative D call: TRBD1 (5 bases). The CDR3 consists of 17 residues. Germline CDR1 SNHLY, CDR2 FYNNEI. V lost 5 bases to trimming and J lost 4 bases, with 23 bases between them. As DNA, the CDR3 is TGTGCCAGCAGTTCATGGGGCCTTGGGGCGGGGAGCACTGAAGCTTTCTTT. This translates into CASSSWGLGAGSTEAFF.

The chain has TRBV7-8 and TRBJ2-2, with D perhaps matching TRBD1 or TRBD2 (6 bases each). CDR1 is SGHVS and CDR2 is FQNEAQ in the germline V gene. The CDR3 runs 17 residues. The V end was cut by 6 bases, the J end by 2 bases, with 19 bases between. DNA for the CDR3: TGTGCCAGCAGTTTAACTGTAGGGGGGCCCAACACCGGGGAGCTGTTTTTT. This codes for CASSLTVGGPNTGELFF. Combining the CDR3 with reference TRBV7-8 and TRBJ2-2 gives the whole variable domain GAGVSQSPRYKVAKRGQDVALRCDPISGHVSLFWYQQALGQGPEFLTYFQNEAQLDKSGLPSDRFFAERPEGSVSTLKIQRTQQEDSAVYLCASSLTVGGPNTGELFFGEGSRLTVL.

This clonotype was seen a few times. Possible read error: a much larger clone is one base away. This chain joins TRBV7-8 and TRBJ1-2; D is undetermined. The length of the CDR3 is 13 residues. Per the germline V gene, CDR1 is SGHVS and CDR2 is FQNEAQ. CDR3 sequence (DNA): TGTGCCAGCAACTTAGTCGATGGGTCCGGCTACACCTTC. Its protein is CASNLVDGSGYTF.

This clonotype occurred many times. In DNA, the CDR3 is TGCAGCGTTCCTACACCTTACAATGAGCAGTTCTTC. It is translated as CSVPTPYNEQFF. The chain combines TRBV29-1 with TRBJ2-1, with D hard to call. The CDR3 contains 12 residues. V shed 5 bases and J shed 4 bases, with 9 bases lying between them. The germline CDR1 and CDR2 sequences are SQVTM and ANQGSEA.

The chain recombines TRBV29-1 with TRBJ2-3; D possibly corresponds to TRBD1 (5 bases). Germline CDR1 reads SQVTM; CDR2 reads ANQGSEA. The ends were cut back, 2 bases at V and 5 bases at J, with 11 bases in the middle. The length of the CDR3 is 13 residues. The CDR3 region is CSVEPQGRDTQYF. The CDR3 region has the DNA TGCAGCGTTGAACCGCAGGGCAGAGATACGCAGTATTTT.

As to this clonotype: Lacking the conserved final phenylalanine or tryptophan, this CDR3 likely reflects a read error. V is TRBV11-2 and J is TRBJ2-5; maybe TRBD2 (6 bases). This CDR3 is 16 amino acids long. Germline CDR1 reads SGHAT; CDR2 reads FQNNGV. CDR3 sequence (DNA): TGTGCCAGCAGTTCCCGGGACTCGGCCCACCAAGAGGCCCAGTACACC. Its translation: CASSSRDSAHQEAQYT.

As concerns this clonotype: With a much larger clone just one base away, this may be a read error. V is TRBV28 and J is TRBJ2-7, with 8 positions matching TRBD1. The CDR3 contains 13 residues. Per germline, CDR1 MDHEN and CDR2 SYDVKM. CDR3 in DNA: TGTGCCAGCAGTTCGACAGGGGCCTACGGGCAGTACTTC. Translation: CASSSTGAYGQYF. The full variable domain, with the rest looked up from reference TRBV28 and TRBJ2-7, is DVKVTQSSRYLVKRTGEKVFLECVQDMDHENMFWYRQDPGLGLRLIYFSYDVKMKEKGDIPEGYSVSREKKERFSLILESASTNQTSMYLCASSSTGAYGQYFGPGTRLTVT.

About this clonotype itself: One end of the junction fails to match germline, which may point to a read error. This chain joins TRBV28 and TRBJ2-1, with 8 positions matching TRBD2. This CDR3 has 13 amino acids. The V gene's germline CDR1 is MDHEN and CDR2 SYDVKM. The CDR3 protein is CASSSSGGNEQLF. CDR3 nucleotides: TGTGCCAGCAGTTCATCGGGGGGGAATGAGCAGCTCTTC.

This clonotype turned up a few times. Lacking the conserved final phenylalanine or tryptophan, this CDR3 likely reflects a read error. The chain carries TRBV4-2 and TRBJ2-7, with 10 bases aligning to TRBD2. This CDR3 comprises 17 residues. Germline V lookup: CDR1 LGHNA, CDR2 YNFKEQ. DNA of the CDR3: TGTGCCAGCAGCCAAGATAGTGGTAGCGGGGGGTCCTACGTGCAGTACTCC. It yields the protein CASSQDSGSGGSYVQYS.

The chain carries TRBV20-1 and TRBJ1-1; maybe TRBD1 (5 bases). The CDR3 length is 15 residues. CDR1 DFQATT and CDR2 SNEGSKA come from the germline V gene (reference sequence). V lost 1 base and J 0 bases, leaving 12 bases between the germline ends. The CDR3: CSARVGGELNTEAFF. CDR3 sequence (DNA): TGCAGTGCTAGAGTGGGGGGGGAGTTGAACACTGAAGCTTTCTTT.

The chain employs TRBV12-3 or TRBV12-4 and TRBJ2-1; 10 positions match TRBD2. The length of the CDR3 is 15 residues. The DNA of the CDR3 is TGTACCATCAGTTTGGGGACTAGCGCCTACAATGAGCAGTTCTTC. It is translated as CTISLGTSAYNEQFF.

Worth noting for this clonotype: A junction boundary mismatches the germline segment, possibly from a read error. The chain uses TRBV12-3 or TRBV12-4 and TRBJ2-3, with D possibly matching TRBD2 (7 bases). The CDR3 runs to 14 residues. The CDR3 loop is CAGSSYGGQDTQYF. CDR3 coding DNA: TGTGCCGGCAGCTCCTACGGGGGGCAGGATACGCAGTATTTT.

This clonotype was counted a few times. One end of the junction fails to match germline, which may point to a read error. The chain links TRBV6-5 to TRBJ2-6; possible D gene TRBD1, 5 bases. The germline gives CDR1 MNHEY, CDR2 SVGAGI. The CDR3 has 14 amino acids. The CDR3 region has the DNA TGTACCAGCAGTCGAGAAGCTGGGGCCAACATCCTGACTTTC. Amino acid sequence: CTSSREAGANILTF.

In the case of this clonotype: Germline and junction disagree at one end, which may indicate a read error. V and J are TRBV11-1 and TRBJ2-3, with D possibly called TRBD1 or TRBD2 (5 bases each). CDR1 and CDR2 from the germline V gene are SGHAT and FQDESV (reference sequence). The CDR3 totals 19 residues. The CDR3: CTSSSGGSSVGARTDTQYF. CDR3 DNA sequence: TGTACCAGCAGCTCTGGGGGAAGCTCTGTTGGAGCCCGCACAGATACGCAGTATTTT.

On this clonotype itself: One end of the junction does not line up with germline, which may come from a read error. This chain links TRBV10-2 with TRBJ1-2; no reliable D call. Germline V lookup: CDR1 WSHSY, CDR2 SAAADI. The CDR3 runs 13 residues. The CDR3 protein is CACSRSLGYGYTF. CDR3 in DNA: TGCGCCTGCAGCAGGTCTCTGGGCTATGGCTACACCTTC.

This rearrangement joins TRBV12-3 or TRBV12-4 to TRBJ1-1; possibly TRBD1 for D (6 bases). V lost 7 bases and J lost 3, with 12 bases in between. There are 13 residues in the CDR3. The CDR3 DNA reads as TGTGCCAGCATCTGGGGGGCGTACACTGAAGCTTTCTTT. This translates into CASIWGAYTEAFF.